This TCR beta chain was retrieved from a study of beta chain features in type 1 diabetes. Study as a whole: In all, around 99 million sorted cells from all samples were analyzed.

In total, each donor contributed a single heparinised blood draw that averaged roughly 100 mL. Central memory, naive, regulatory and stem cell-like memory CD4+ cells were sorted by CD45RO/CCR7/CD25/CD127/CD95/CD27. This CDR3 is built from 17 residues. With 6 bases removed from V and 4 bases from J, the gap between germline ends came to 24 bases. The V gene's germline CDR1 is MDHEN and CDR2 SYDVKM. Expressed TCRB transcripts were sequenced because the isolated RNA had all been reverse transcribed beforehand. Naive, central memory and regulatory T cell samples produced a mean of about 4 million reads. Method: immunoSEQ multiplex PCR; TCRdb's copy keeps in-frame clones and lacks some. This sample has 900,000 or so clones, with roughly a sixth found just once.

This sequence originates from a young woman in good health. Sequencing was performed on naive CD4+ T cells from blood. The J gene is TRBJ1-2, the V gene TRBV28; D possibly corresponds to TRBD1 (6 bases). The CDR3 DNA sequence: TGTGCCAGCAGAGGTACTGATCGGACAGAGAAAAGCTATGGCTACACCTTC. This encodes CASRGTDRTEKSYGYTF.